This TCR beta chain was sequenced in a study of blood T cell repertoires in COVID-19. Study-wide context: COVID-19 samples collected from the United States, Italy and Spain covered acute and convalescent phases. Sources were T cells, B-cell-depleted T cells, or PBMCs; the material itself was cDNA or gDNA.

The germline V gene encodes CDR1 MDHEN and CDR2 SYDVKM. V lost 5 bases and J lost 9, with 11 bases in between. This CDR3 has 13 amino acids. Original processing notes: Reference gene primer amplification in the assay estimated nucleated cell counts. Method: immunoSEQ multiplex PCR; TCRdb's copy keeps in-frame clones and lacks some. V and J calls and clone size are as listed in that table; D and trimming were resolved from the DNA. There are about 89,000 clones in the sample; under 95% occur only once, and about 2.5% lies in the top ten. The sample comprised peripheral blood. V is TRBV28 and J is TRBJ1-6; D might be TRBD1 (6 bases). This TCR was recovered from a human donor with active COVID-19. The donor label of this sample is uncertain. The CDR3 spells CASSLNRVSPLHF. In nucleotides, the CDR3 is TGTGCCAGCAGTCTAAACAGGGTTTCACCCCTCCACTTT.